This entry lists 23 T cell receptor beta chains sequenced from one sample in a study of blood T cells in healthy people across ages. It was with a sample-barcoded 5' primer and a J-beta primer mix that a second PCR of roughly 7 to 12 cycles was run. TCRdb reanalysed the 5' RACE reads using MiXCR and keeps one entry per CDR3 protein. The table includes roughly 800,000 distinct CDR3 sequences, more than 45% detected once. The material sequenced was blood. These receptors came from a man aged 30 to 45 in good health.

V is TRBV7-6 and J is TRBJ2-5; the match to TRBD2 covers 9 bases. From germline, CDR1 is SGHVS and CDR2 FNYEAQ. V lost 2 bases and J lost 2; bases outside the gene matches: 15. This CDR3 is 19 amino acids long. The CDR3: CASSLYPMSSGDKQETQYF. The CDR3 DNA sequence: TGTGCCAGCAGCTTATATCCAATGTCTAGCGGGGACAAACAAGAGACCCAGTACTTC.

This rearrangement joins TRBV6-5 to TRBJ1-2, with 10 bases fitting TRBD1. With V trimmed by 4 bases and J by 1 base, 6 bases remained unmatched. The CDR3 is 16 residues long. Germline CDR1 MNHEY, CDR2 SVGAGI. CDR3 nucleotide sequence: TGTGCCAGCAGTTCTCGGACAGGGGGAAGTAACTATGGCTACACCTTC. Its translation: CASSSRTGGSNYGYTF.

Here the CDR3 DNA reads TGTGCCAGCAGCCAACGGACAGGGCCCAATCAGCCCCAGCATTTT. This sequence encodes CASSQRTGPNQPQHF. The chain employs TRBV4-2 and TRBJ1-5, with 8 bases fitting TRBD1. This CDR3 spans 15 amino acids. The germline V gene encodes CDR1 LGHNA and CDR2 YNFKEQ. V was clipped by 2 bases and J by 3 bases; unmatched bases: 3.

The rearrangement joins TRBV5-1 to TRBJ2-5; the D gene is possibly TRBD1 (6 bases). The J call is doubtful: the DNA matches TRBJ2-7 better. The CDR3 is made up of 16 amino acids. CDR1 and CDR2 from the germline V gene are SGHRS and YFSETQ. CDR3 DNA: TGCGCCAGCTCGGGTCCCCCTACCGGGACAACCTACGAGCAGTACTTC. As protein: CASSGPPTGTTYEQYF.

The rearrangement joins TRBV5-6 to TRBJ1-2; D gene uncertain. The CDR3 extends over 13 amino acids. Per germline, CDR1 SGHDT and CDR2 YYEEEE. The V end lost 2 bases, the J end lost 4 bases, and 9 bases lay between the germline ends. CDR3 sequence reads: CASSFSVPYGYTF. Written as DNA, the CDR3 is TGTGCCAGCAGCTTCTCAGTTCCCTATGGCTACACCTTC.

This chain connects TRBV15 to TRBJ2-3; perhaps TRBD2 as D (6 bases). The germline gives CDR1 LNHNV, CDR2 YYDKDF (reference sequence). The CDR3 extends over 14 amino acids. V was clipped by 0 bases and J by 3 bases, with 7 bases between them. The CDR3 bases are TGTGCCACCAGCAGAGAGGAGGGGACAGATACGCAGTATTTT. Protein: CATSREEGTDTQYF.

Concerning this clonotype itself: A junction end diverges from the germline sequence, so it may reflect a read error. The V and J genes are TRBV29-1 and TRBJ1-2, with unresolved D. The CDR3 spans 14 residues. CDR1 is SQVTM and CDR2 is ANQGSEA in the germline V gene. The CDR3 DNA reads as TGCAGCGTTGAAGATCGATACCGAAACTATGGTTACACCTTC. It specifies CSVEDRYRNYGYTF.

This clonotype was seen a handful of times. The chain is built from TRBV7-2 and TRBJ1-2; no firm D call. Germline CDR1 reads SGHTA; CDR2 reads FQGNSA. The germline V and J ends were trimmed by 0 bases and 8 bases, with 16 bases remaining between them. The CDR3 consists of 15 residues. The CDR3 DNA reads TGTGCCAGCAGCTTAGCGGGTTCGAAAGTCTACGGCTACACCTTC. Protein sequence: CASSLAGSKVYGYTF. Full variable domain (outside the CDR3, taken from reference TRBV7-2 and TRBJ1-2): GAGVSQSPSNKVTEKGKDVELRCDPISGHTALYWYRQSLGQGLEFLIYFQGNSAPDKSGLPSDRFSAERTGGSVSTLTIQRTQQEDSAVYLCASSLAGSKVYGYTFGSGTRLTVV.

V usage is TRBV7-3 and J usage is TRBJ2-7; 9 nucleotides match TRBD2. Near its end, the DNA agrees better with TRBJ2-5, so the J call may be wrong. The CDR3 contains 15 residues. Germline CDR1 is SGHTA and CDR2 is FQGTGA. CDR3 loop: CASSRSGGNSETQYF. As DNA, the CDR3 is TGTGCCAGCAGCCGTAGCGGGGGAAATTCGGAGACCCAGTACTTC.

This clonotype has only a few counts. The chain has TRBV4-2 and TRBJ2-6, with D perhaps given as TRBD1 or TRBD2 (5 bases each). Germline CDR1 reads LGHNA; CDR2 reads YNFKEQ. This CDR3 spans 16 amino acids. V shed 4 bases and J shed 3 bases, with 13 bases lying between them. CDR3 in amino acids: CASSLTGGLGANVLTF. CDR3 in DNA: TGTGCCAGCAGCCTTACTGGGGGTCTTGGGGCCAACGTCCTGACTTTC.

The chain is built from TRBV3-1 and TRBJ2-6; tentatively, D is TRBD1 or TRBD2 (5 bases each). Trimming pared 4 bases from V and 2 bases from J, leaving 9 bases between. From germline, CDR1 is LGHDT and CDR2 YNNKEL (reference sequence). The CDR3 runs 15 residues. CDR3 in amino acids: CASSRGIPGANVLTF. The CDR3 DNA sequence: TGTGCCAGCAGCCGGGGGATCCCTGGGGCCAACGTCCTGACTTTC.

This clonotype has just a few counts. V is TRBV6-5 and J is TRBJ2-5; the D is unclear. Germline V lookup: CDR1 MNHEY, CDR2 SVGAGI. This CDR3 spans 13 amino acids. Between the trimmed V and J ends, which lost 7 bases and 3 bases, there was a span of 12 bases. DNA of the CDR3: TGTGCCAGCACACACCCGGTGGAAGAGACCCAGTACTTC. This sequence encodes CASTHPVEETQYF.

This clonotype is a singleton in its sample. The chain is built from TRBV20-1 and TRBJ2-1; no definite D call. The CDR3 runs 11 residues. The V end lost 2 bases, the J end lost 8 bases, and 7 bases lay between the germline ends. Germline lookup yields CDR1 DFQATT and CDR2 SNEGSKA (reference sequence). This CDR3 is CSARPMDEQFF. DNA for the CDR3: TGCAGTGCTAGACCCATGGATGAGCAGTTCTTC.

This clonotype has only a few counts. V gene TRBV5-6 combines with J gene TRBJ2-1; the D is unclear. The CDR3 is made up of 14 amino acids. Trimming removed 1 base from V and 8 bases from J, with 13 bases in between. Germline CDR1 SGHDT, CDR2 YYEEEE. CDR3: CASSLRPNGHEQFF. Here the CDR3 DNA reads TGTGCCAGCAGCTTGAGGCCGAACGGGCATGAGCAGTTCTTC.

As concerns this clonotype: Since a much larger clone is just one base distant, this may be a read error. The chain couples TRBV12-3 or TRBV12-4 to TRBJ1-6; TRBD1 might be the D (5 bases). This CDR3 region has 15 residues. V was trimmed by 6 bases and J by 7 bases, leaving 16 bases between them. Written as DNA, the CDR3 is TGTGCCAGCAGCCGCCGGGGCTTCCAAAATTCACCCCTCCACTTT. Translation gives CASSRRGFQNSPLHF.

This chain links TRBV28 with TRBJ1-5; D is uncertain. Trimming cost V 5 bases and J 4 bases, with 9 bases left between them. CDR3 length: 13 amino acids. Germline V gene data show CDR1 as MDHEN and CDR2 as SYDVKM. DNA for the CDR3: TGTGCCAGCAGTCAAAGGCGGAATCAGCCCCAGCATTTT. The encoded protein is CASSQRRNQPQHF.

CDR3 protein: CAISSGTSANTGELFF. The CDR3, as DNA: TGTGCCATCAGCTCCGGGACTAGCGCGAACACCGGGGAGCTGTTTTTT. The V gene is TRBV10-3, the J gene TRBJ2-2, with 10 bases matching TRBD2. The germline V gene has CDR1 ENHRY and CDR2 SYGVKD. The CDR3 extends over 16 amino acids. The J segment lost 0 bases and the V segment lost 6 bases, leaving 4 bases of the junction unmatched.

The chain joins TRBV5-1 to TRBJ2-2, with 10 nucleotides matching TRBD2. Germline V CDR1 and CDR2: SGHRS, YFSETQ. V shed 0 bases, J shed 6 bases, and the junction held 5 bases outside the gene matches. This CDR3 is built from 16 residues. The CDR3 DNA is TGCGCCAGCAGCTTGGATTTGGGACTAGCGCCCGGGGAGCTGTTTTTT. Its protein is CASSLDLGLAPGELFF.

This clonotype was observed a few times. CDR3 nucleotide sequence: TGTGCCAGCAGTGAAGATGCAGATGAGCAGTTCTTC. Its protein product is CASSEDADEQFF. The V call is TRBV2, the J call TRBJ2-1; no firm D call. This CDR3 region has 12 residues. Trimming left V 1 base short and J 8 bases short, with 6 bases between. The germline gives CDR1 SNHLY, CDR2 FYNNEI.

The V gene is TRBV27, the J gene TRBJ1-1; 8 nucleotides line up with TRBD1. The CDR3 has 15 residues. The trim removed 3 bases at V and 3 bases at J, leaving 6 bases unmatched. The germline V gene has CDR1 MNHEY and CDR2 SMNVEV (reference sequence). CDR3 in amino acids: CASSLTGEGYTEAFF. CDR3 nucleotides: TGTGCCAGCAGTTTGACAGGGGAAGGTTACACTGAAGCTTTCTTT.

This clonotype was counted a few times. The chain uses TRBV4-2 and TRBJ2-4; TRBD2 matches at 7 bases. The CDR3 is 22 residues long. Unmatched junction bases numbered 24, after V lost 4 bases and J lost 0 bases. Looked up from germline, CDR1 is LGHNA and CDR2 is YNFKEQ. The DNA for the CDR3 is TGTGCCAGCAGCCCGCTGGTGTTTGGGGGAGGCACGGGGGGTCTAGCCAAAAACATTCAGTACTTC. Residues: CASSPLVFGGGTGGLAKNIQYF.

This chain joins TRBV25-1 and TRBJ2-1, with 7 bases aligning to TRBD1. This CDR3 is built from 16 residues. The germline V gene has CDR1 MGHDK and CDR2 SYGVNS. The junction had 6 bases not matched to a gene; V was cut back by 3 bases and J by 1 base. CDR3 region: CASSDSRDSSYNEQFF. The DNA of the CDR3 is TGTGCCAGCAGTGATTCTCGGGACAGTTCCTACAATGAGCAGTTCTTC.

V and J are TRBV3-1 and TRBJ2-1, with TRBD2 matching 12 bases. CDR1 is LGHDT, CDR2 YNNKEL, per germline (reference sequence). Trimming removed 2 bases from V and 5 bases from J; junction bases left unmatched: 7. This CDR3 comprises 17 residues. The CDR3 DNA sequence: TGTGCCAGCAGCCAACTCCGGACTAGCGGGACCCACAATGAGCAGTTCTTC. The encoded protein is CASSQLRTSGTHNEQFF.